Sequencing of this T cell receptor (beta chain) was carried out in a study of blood T cell repertoires in COVID-19. Overall study: Whether acute or convalescent, the COVID-19 samples came from the United States, Italy and Spain. PBMCs, B-cell-depleted T cells, or T cells provided the cDNA or gDNA that made up the material.

CDR1 and CDR2 (germline): MNHEY, SVGAGI. The CDR3 extends over 12 amino acids. Trimming left V 7 bases short and J 7 bases short, with 14 bases between. In the original analysis: Estimation of nucleated cell counts was performed using reference gene primer amplification. Here immunoSEQ multiplex PCR was the method, and the copy in TCRdb shows in-frame clones only, minus some. The DNA gave D and trimming, while V, J and clone size come from that table. Counted here are approximately 170,000 clones, over 70% occurring once; the ten biggest clones make up roughly 18%. Sequencing input: peripheral blood. The sequence derives from a woman aged 70-85 years who had recovered from COVID-19. J is TRBJ2-7 and V is TRBV6-5, with D tentatively TRBD2 (5 bases). The chain's CDR3 is CASTLRAGEQYF. For the CDR3, the DNA is TGTGCCAGCACGCTGAGGGCCGGGGAGCAGTACTTC.